This entry lists 31 T cell receptor beta chains sequenced from one sample in a study of shared clonotypes between healthy human individuals. TCRdb's table, derived via immunoSEQ multiplex PCR, lists solely in-frame clones and lacks some. The top ten hold approximately 12% of the sample, which has 400,000 to 500,000 clones, roughly 85% seen once. The specimen sequenced was PBMCs. Receptor source: a woman between 35 and 50 years old in good health. Some clones in this sample may be carry-over from other donors' samples.

The V call is TRBV11-2, the J call TRBJ1-1; a weak D match, TRBD1 (5 bases). Germline loops: CDR1 SGHAT, CDR2 FQNNGV. Between the trimmed V and J ends, which lost 3 bases and 5 bases, there was a span of 10 bases. The CDR3 is 13 amino acids. The CDR3 DNA follows: TGTGCCAGCAGCTTGGGGGGGAGGACTGAAGCTTTCTTT. Protein sequence: CASSLGGRTEAFF.

V usage is TRBV9 and J usage is TRBJ2-7, with 8 bases matching TRBD2. Trimming removed 4 bases from V and 6 bases from J; junction bases left unmatched: 9. CDR3 size: 14 residues. CDR1 and CDR2 (germline): SGDLS, YYNGEE. The CDR3 region is CASSRSGGTAEQYF. The CDR3 region has the DNA TGTGCCAGCAGCCGCTCGGGGGGGACGGCCGAGCAGTACTTC.

This rearrangement joins TRBV7-9 to TRBJ2-7; D gene uncertain. The CDR3 is made up of 13 amino acids. Germline V gives CDR1 SEHNR, CDR2 FQNEAQ (reference sequence). The germline V and J ends were trimmed by 1 base and 2 bases, with 6 bases remaining between them. DNA for the CDR3: TGTGCCAGCAGCTTAGACAGTGCCTACGAGCAGTACTTC. Amino acids: CASSLDSAYEQYF.

The rearrangement uses TRBV6-6 and TRBJ2-7; D might be TRBD2 (5 bases). Germline V gives CDR1 MNHNY, CDR2 SVGAGI (reference sequence). V was clipped by 0 bases and J by 5 bases, with 5 bases between them. The CDR3 loop spans 12 amino acids. CDR3 in DNA: TGTGCCAGCAGTTACTCCGGGGACGAGCAGTACTTC. This translates into CASSYSGDEQYF.

CDR3 nucleotides: TGCGCCAGCAGCTTGGCGGGCGGTAATGAAAAACTGTTTTTT. It codes for CASSLAGGNEKLFF. This chain joins TRBV5-1 and TRBJ1-4, with D unresolved. The CDR3 is 14 amino acids. Looked up from germline, CDR1 is SGHRS and CDR2 is YFSETQ. The V end lost 0 bases, the J end lost 4 bases, and 7 bases lay between the germline ends.

The chain has TRBV7-2 and TRBJ2-1; D is uncertain. CDR1 and CDR2 (germline): SGHTA, FQGNSA. This CDR3 is 17 amino acids long. V shed 1 base and J shed 0 bases, with 13 bases lying between them. The CDR3 loop is CASSLEPVTTSYNEQFF. CDR3 nucleotides: TGTGCCAGCAGCTTAGAGCCCGTTACTACCTCCTACAATGAGCAGTTCTTC.

The J gene is TRBJ2-7, the V gene TRBV27; 10 bases match TRBD2. This CDR3 is 15 amino acids long. CDR1 and CDR2 (germline): MNHEY, SMNVEV (reference sequence). Trimming took 3 bases from V and 1 from J; bases not matched to a gene: 3. The CDR3 reads CASSFGSGRSYEQYF. CDR3 DNA: TGTGCCAGCAGTTTTGGTAGCGGGAGGTCCTACGAGCAGTACTTC.

V and J are TRBV9 and TRBJ2-7; 8 positions agree with TRBD2. The CDR3 loop spans 16 amino acids. Losses at the gene ends were 0 bases for V and 5 bases for J; bases not matched to a gene: 10. The germline V gene has CDR1 SGDLS and CDR2 YYNGEE. The CDR3 protein is CASSVELSGSLDEQYF. CDR3 bases: TGTGCCAGCAGCGTAGAGTTGAGCGGGAGTCTCGACGAGCAGTACTTC.

As regards this clone: Since a far larger clone is one base different, this is likely a read error. Other DNA sequences within the sample encode an identical CDR3. The chain uses TRBV30 and TRBJ1-3; D not certain. Per the germline V gene, CDR1 is GTSNPN and CDR2 is SVGIG (reference sequence). The CDR3 is 14 amino acids. The CDR3 sequence: CAWLRGRSGNTIYF. CDR3 DNA sequence: TGTGCTTGGTTAAGAGGGAGATCTGGAAACACCATATATTTT.

This clone occurred a few times. This chain joins TRBV10-1 and TRBJ2-1, with 7 bases matching TRBD2. Germline V gives CDR1 WNHNN, CDR2 SYGVQD (reference sequence). This CDR3 has 18 residues. V shed 5 bases, J shed 5 bases, and the junction held 18 bases outside the gene matches. The CDR3 reads CASSSPFLRGLINNEQFF. DNA for the CDR3: TGCGCCAGCAGTTCGCCCTTCCTGCGGGGGTTGATAAACAATGAGCAGTTCTTC.

Of note for this clone: This sample also contains other DNA sequences that code for the same CDR3. V usage is TRBV10-3 and J usage is TRBJ1-5; TRBD1 is a possible D gene (5 bases). Germline V gene data show CDR1 as ENHRY and CDR2 as SYGVKD. V was cut by 6 bases and J by 2 bases, with 11 bases left in between. The CDR3 is 14 residues long. The CDR3 nucleotides are TGTGCCATCAGCACCGGGGGGGGCAATCAGCCCCAGCATTTT. This gives the protein CAISTGGGNQPQHF.

This clone was detected only once. The V and J genes are TRBV18 and TRBJ2-3; D tentatively fits TRBD1 or TRBD2 (6 bases each). Germline V gene data show CDR1 as KGHSH and CDR2 as LQKENI. The V and J ends lost 3 bases and 0 bases respectively, with 10 bases between them. The CDR3 consists of 15 residues. The CDR3 reads CASSPGGGSTDTQYF. The CDR3 bases are TGTGCCAGCTCACCCGGAGGGGGAAGCACAGATACGCAGTATTTT.

The chain couples TRBV28 to TRBJ1-1; D is undetermined. Trimming took 5 bases from V and 1 from J, leaving 11 bases between them. The CDR3 contains 14 residues. Germline CDR1 and CDR2: MDHEN and SYDVKM. The CDR3 region has the DNA TGTGCCAGCAGTCTCGTACAGAGGAACACTGAAGCTTTCTTT. Translation gives CASSLVQRNTEAFF.

The chain links TRBV11-3 to TRBJ2-1; D gene unclear. Germline CDR1 reads SGHNT; CDR2 reads YENEEA. CDR3 length equals 15 residues. Trimming shortened V by 0 bases and J by 10 bases, and 16 bases separated the two germline ends. The CDR3 nucleotides read TGTGCCAGCAGCTTAGAAGTTCTCGGTCGATGGGAGCAGTTCTTC. Translated, it gives CASSLEVLGRWEQFF.

The gene calls are TRBV7-3 and TRBJ2-2; the D is unclear. V was trimmed by 5 bases and J by 6 bases, leaving 19 bases between them. CDR1 and CDR2 from the germline V gene are SGHTA and FQGTGA. The CDR3 loop spans 16 amino acids. CDR3 protein: CASSASRSANPGELFF. CDR3 nucleotides: TGTGCCAGCAGCGCGTCTCGGTCTGCTAACCCCGGGGAGCTGTTTTTT.

J is TRBJ2-1 and V is TRBV11-2; TRBD2 matches at 16 bases. With 6 bases clipped from V and 4 bases from J, the junction kept 9 bases outside the gene matches. The CDR3 is 18 residues long. Germline CDR1 reads SGHAT; CDR2 reads FQNNGV. The CDR3 is CASRGLAGGPVFYNEQFF. The CDR3 coding sequence is TGTGCCAGCAGGGGACTAGCGGGAGGGCCGGTATTTTACAATGAGCAGTTCTTC.

This clone was observed once. V gene TRBV19 combines with J gene TRBJ2-2; 7 nucleotides align to TRBD2. Germline CDR1 LNHDA, CDR2 SQIVND (reference sequence). CDR3 length: 16 amino acids. The V gene end was trimmed by 8 bases and the J gene end by 2 bases; junction bases not matched to a gene: 11. The DNA of the CDR3 is TGTGCCAGTCGCCCAGACTGGGACTATAACACCGGGGAGCTGTTTTTT. It translates to CASRPDWDYNTGELFF.

The chain carries TRBV6-6 and TRBJ2-5, with D perhaps TRBD1 or TRBD2 (6 bases each). Trimming pared 2 bases from V and 3 bases from J, leaving 10 bases between. Germline CDR1 is MNHNY and CDR2 is SVGAGI (reference sequence). CDR3 size: 14 residues. The CDR3 region is CASSYEGGKETQYF. The CDR3 bases are TGTGCCAGCAGTTACGAGGGGGGAAAAGAGACCCAGTACTTC.

This chain uses TRBV30 with TRBJ2-1; D might be TRBD1 (5 bases). Trimming took off 8 bases at V and 8 bases at J, with 13 bases between the two ends. Germline V lookup: CDR1 GTSNPN, CDR2 SVGIG (reference sequence). The CDR3 is 11 residues long. The CDR3 nucleotides read TGTGCCGGGGCCCGACGGGATGAGCAGTTCTTC. This translates into CAGARRDEQFF.

Only one count was recorded for this clone. The chain carries TRBV5-4 and TRBJ2-1; 7 bases fit TRBD2. The CDR3 extends over 16 amino acids. From germline, CDR1 is SGHNT and CDR2 YYREEE (reference sequence). The junction had 7 bases not matched to a gene; V was cut back by 4 bases and J by 0 bases. The CDR3 reads CASSKSGVSSYNEQFF. The DNA of the CDR3 is TGTGCCAGCAGCAAGAGCGGGGTTAGCTCCTACAATGAGCAGTTCTTC.

The chain joins TRBV29-1 to TRBJ1-1, with D possibly TRBD1 on 5 matching bases. This CDR3 comprises 15 residues. Trimming shortened V by 5 bases and J by 0 bases, and 16 bases separated the two germline ends. Looked up from germline, CDR1 is SQVTM and CDR2 is ANQGSEA. The CDR3 sequence: CSVQAGWGMNTEAFF. DNA of the CDR3: TGCAGCGTTCAAGCGGGATGGGGCATGAACACTGAAGCTTTCTTT.

The chain combines TRBV14 with TRBJ2-3, with D uncertain. V was shortened by 0 bases and J by 2 bases, with 15 bases between the two germline ends. The germline gives CDR1 SGHDN, CDR2 FVKESK. The length of the CDR3 is 17 residues. The CDR3 sequence is CASSQESGRPYTDTQYF. For the CDR3, the DNA is TGTGCCAGCAGCCAAGAGTCGGGTCGGCCCTACACAGATACGCAGTATTTT.

Concerning this clone itself: Other DNA sequences of this sample code for an identical CDR3. The chain uses TRBV9 and TRBJ2-7; 8 bases align to TRBD2. The V gene's germline CDR1 is SGDLS and CDR2 YYNGEE. The CDR3 is 15 residues long. J lost 2 bases, V lost 0 bases, and 4 bases had no gene match. The CDR3: CASSVEAGGPYEQYF. In DNA form, the CDR3 reads TGTGCCAGCAGCGTAGAGGCGGGAGGACCCTACGAGCAGTACTTC.

The table lists this clone with a count of one. The chain is built from TRBV7-3 and TRBJ2-2; TRBD2 agrees at 7 bases. Trimming removed 5 bases from V and 7 bases from J; junction bases left unmatched: 13. This CDR3 comprises 16 residues. Germline loops: CDR1 SGHTA, CDR2 FQGTGA. The CDR3 region has the DNA TGTGCCAGCAGCCCAAGGGGACTACAAAGCGGCGGGGAGCTGTTTTTT. Translating it yields CASSPRGLQSGGELFF. Full variable domain (rest looked up from reference TRBV7-3 and TRBJ2-2): GAGVSQTPSNKVTEKGKYVELRCDPISGHTALYWYRQSLGQGPEFLIYFQGTGAADDSGLPNDRFFAVRPEGSVSTLKIQRTERGDSAVYLCASSPRGLQSGGELFFGEGSRLTVL.

CDR3 amino acids: CASSELEAAGGDYGYTF. Here the CDR3 DNA reads TGTGCCAGCAGTGAATTGGAGGCGGCAGGGGGGGACTATGGCTACACCTTC. This chain joins TRBV6-1 and TRBJ1-2; 7 bases align to TRBD1. From germline, CDR1 is MNHNS and CDR2 SASEGT. The CDR3 covers 17 residues. J gave up 3 bases and V 2 bases, and 12 bases lay outside the gene matches.

This chain links TRBV5-4 with TRBJ1-2; the D gene is possibly TRBD1 (6 bases). The V gene lost 0 bases and the J gene lost 3 bases, with 12 bases spanning the gap. CDR3 length equals 15 residues. Germline V gene data show CDR1 as SGHNT and CDR2 as YYREEE (reference sequence). Written as DNA, the CDR3 is TGTGCCAGCAGCTTGGGGGGGCTAGGAGACTATGGCTACACCTTC. This sequence encodes CASSLGGLGDYGYTF.

V gene TRBV28 combines with J gene TRBJ1-2; 7 bases map to TRBD1. The germline gives CDR1 MDHEN, CDR2 SYDVKM. The CDR3 runs 14 residues. V shed 6 bases and J 8 bases; nucleotides not matched to a gene: 12. The CDR3 DNA sequence: TGTGCCAGCAGGGCAGATCAGGGGGTTATAGGCTACACCTTC. Translating it yields CASRADQGVIGYTF.

The V call is TRBV5-1, the J call TRBJ2-6; D may be TRBD2 (5 bases). This CDR3 has 14 residues. Trimming pared 0 bases from V and 17 bases from J, leaving 18 bases between. CDR1 SGHRS and CDR2 YFSETQ come from the germline V gene. The CDR3 sequence is CASSLGGNQDKVTF. Written as DNA, the CDR3 is TGCGCCAGCAGCTTGGGAGGGAACCAAGACAAGGTGACTTTC.

Note on this clone: Other DNA sequences in the same sample also yield this CDR3. The J gene is TRBJ2-1, the V gene TRBV10-3; TRBD2 matches at 9 bases. CDR1 ENHRY and CDR2 SYGVKD come from the germline V gene. J lost 4 bases, V lost 0 bases, and 4 bases had no gene match. CDR3 length: 16 amino acids. The CDR3 protein is CAISESAGGLYNEQFF. CDR3 nucleotides: TGTGCCATCAGTGAGTCCGCGGGAGGGCTTTACAATGAGCAGTTCTTC.

This clone was detected a few times. The chain links TRBV4-1 to TRBJ1-2; 8 nucleotides align to TRBD1. The germline V gene encodes CDR1 MGHRA and CDR2 YSYEKL. The CDR3 has 15 amino acids. V trimming: 1 base; J trimming: 8 bases; junction bases outside the gene matches: 9. CDR3 amino acids: CASSQARTGRSGYTF. The CDR3 DNA is TGCGCCAGCAGCCAAGCTAGGACAGGGAGGTCGGGCTACACCTTC.

This clone was recorded a few times. The chain has TRBV10-2 and TRBJ2-6; D is possibly TRBD2 (5 bases). Trimming took 2 bases from V and 15 from J, leaving 14 bases between them. The CDR3 length is 13 residues. CDR1 and CDR2 (germline): WSHSY, SAAADI. CDR3 loop: CASSEGLQGPLTF. The CDR3 DNA sequence: TGCGCCAGCAGTGAGGGACTCCAAGGCCCCCTGACTTTC.